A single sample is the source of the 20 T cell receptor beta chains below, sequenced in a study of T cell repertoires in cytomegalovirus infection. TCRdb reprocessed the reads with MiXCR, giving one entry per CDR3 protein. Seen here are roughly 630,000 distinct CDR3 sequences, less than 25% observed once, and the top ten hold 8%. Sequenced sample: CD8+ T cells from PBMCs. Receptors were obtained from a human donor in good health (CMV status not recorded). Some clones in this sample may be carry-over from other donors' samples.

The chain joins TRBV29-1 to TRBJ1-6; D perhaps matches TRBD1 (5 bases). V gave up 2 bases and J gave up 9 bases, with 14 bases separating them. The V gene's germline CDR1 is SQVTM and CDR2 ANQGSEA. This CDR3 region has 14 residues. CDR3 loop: CSVELAGGGSPLHF. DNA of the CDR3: TGCAGCGTTGAATTGGCCGGGGGGGGTTCACCCCTCCACTTT.

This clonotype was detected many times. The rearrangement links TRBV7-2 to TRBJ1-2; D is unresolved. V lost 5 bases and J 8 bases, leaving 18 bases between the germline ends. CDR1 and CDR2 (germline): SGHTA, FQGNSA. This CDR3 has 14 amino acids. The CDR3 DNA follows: TGTGCCAGCAGCCCCCCCAGATGGGAAATAGGCTACACCTTC. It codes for CASSPPRWEIGYTF.

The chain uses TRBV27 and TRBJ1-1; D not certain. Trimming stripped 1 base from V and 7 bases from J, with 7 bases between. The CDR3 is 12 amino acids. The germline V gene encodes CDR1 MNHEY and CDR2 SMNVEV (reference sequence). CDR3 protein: CASSLLWGEAFF. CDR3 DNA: TGTGCCAGCAGTTTATTATGGGGTGAAGCTTTCTTT.

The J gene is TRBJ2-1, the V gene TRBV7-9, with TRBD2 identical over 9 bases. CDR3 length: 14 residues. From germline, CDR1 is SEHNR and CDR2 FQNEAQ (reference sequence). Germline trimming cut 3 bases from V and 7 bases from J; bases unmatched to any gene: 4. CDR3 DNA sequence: TGTGCCAGCAGCTTCCGCGGGGGGGCGAATGAGCAGTTCTTC. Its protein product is CASSFRGGANEQFF.

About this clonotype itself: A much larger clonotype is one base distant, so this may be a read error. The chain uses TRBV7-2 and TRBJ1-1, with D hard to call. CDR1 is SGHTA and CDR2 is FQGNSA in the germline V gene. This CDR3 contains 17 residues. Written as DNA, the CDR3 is TGTGCCAGGAGCTTAGTTCGGAGGAGGGCAGAGAACACTGAAGCTTTCTTT. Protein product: CARSLVRRRAENTEAFF.

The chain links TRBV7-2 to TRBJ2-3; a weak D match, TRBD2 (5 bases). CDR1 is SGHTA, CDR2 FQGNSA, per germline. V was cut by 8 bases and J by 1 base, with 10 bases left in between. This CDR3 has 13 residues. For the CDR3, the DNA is TGTGCCAGCGTCCGGCGGGGCACAGATACGCAGTATTTT. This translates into CASVRRGTDTQYF. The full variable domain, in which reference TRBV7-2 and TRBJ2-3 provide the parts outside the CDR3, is GAGVSQSPSNKVTEKGKDVELRCDPISGHTALYWYRQSLGQGLEFLIYFQGNSAPDKSGLPSDRFSAERTGGSVSTLTIQRTQQEDSAVYLCASVRRGTDTQYFGPGTRLTVL.

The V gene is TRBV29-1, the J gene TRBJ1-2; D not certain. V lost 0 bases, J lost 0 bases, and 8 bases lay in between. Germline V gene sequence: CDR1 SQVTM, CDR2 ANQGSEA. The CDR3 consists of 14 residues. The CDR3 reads CSVEDRVTNYGYTF. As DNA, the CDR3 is TGCAGCGTTGAAGATCGGGTCACTAACTATGGCTACACCTTC.

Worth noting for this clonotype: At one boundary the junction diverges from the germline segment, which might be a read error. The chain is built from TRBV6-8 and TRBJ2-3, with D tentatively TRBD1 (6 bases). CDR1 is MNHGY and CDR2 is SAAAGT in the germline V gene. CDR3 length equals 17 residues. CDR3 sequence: CASCYQRQDQSTDTQYF. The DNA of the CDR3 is TGTGCCAGCTGTTACCAGCGACAGGACCAAAGCACAGATACGCAGTATTTT.

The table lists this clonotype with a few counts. The CDR3 nucleotides are TGTGCCAGCAGTTACGAAGACAACACCGGGGAGCTGTTTTTT. Translating gives CASSYEDNTGELFF. The chain employs TRBV6-2 or TRBV6-3 and TRBJ2-2; D remains ambiguous. This CDR3 has 14 amino acids. The V end was cut by 2 bases, the J end by 2 bases, with 6 bases between. Per the germline V gene, CDR1 is MNHEY and CDR2 is SVGEGT.

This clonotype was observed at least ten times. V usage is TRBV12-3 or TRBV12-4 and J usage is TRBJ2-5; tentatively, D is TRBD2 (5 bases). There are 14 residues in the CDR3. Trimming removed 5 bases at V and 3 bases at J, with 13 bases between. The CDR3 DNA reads TGTGCCAGCAGTACAGTACTAGAAAAAGAGACCCAGTACTTC. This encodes CASSTVLEKETQYF.

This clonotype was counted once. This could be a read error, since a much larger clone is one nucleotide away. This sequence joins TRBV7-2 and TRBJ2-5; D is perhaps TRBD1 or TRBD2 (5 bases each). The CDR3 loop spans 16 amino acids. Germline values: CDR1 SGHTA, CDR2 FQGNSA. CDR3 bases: TGTGTCAGCAGCTTCCCCGGGGCCACCGTAGGAGGGACCCAGTACTTC. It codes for CVSSFPGATVGGTQYF.

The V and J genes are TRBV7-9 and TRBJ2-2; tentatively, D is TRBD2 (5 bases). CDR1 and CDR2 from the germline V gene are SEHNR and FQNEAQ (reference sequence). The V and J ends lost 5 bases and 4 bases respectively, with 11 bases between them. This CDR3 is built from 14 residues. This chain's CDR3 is CASSHNRGTGELFF. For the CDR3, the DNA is TGTGCCAGCAGCCACAACCGGGGCACCGGGGAGCTGTTTTTT.

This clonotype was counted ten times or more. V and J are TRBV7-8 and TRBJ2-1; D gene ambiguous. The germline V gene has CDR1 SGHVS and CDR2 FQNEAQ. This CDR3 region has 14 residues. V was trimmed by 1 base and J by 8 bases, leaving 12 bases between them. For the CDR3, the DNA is TGTGCCAGCAGCTTAGAAGGTAGCATCGATGAGCAGTTCTTC. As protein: CASSLEGSIDEQFF.

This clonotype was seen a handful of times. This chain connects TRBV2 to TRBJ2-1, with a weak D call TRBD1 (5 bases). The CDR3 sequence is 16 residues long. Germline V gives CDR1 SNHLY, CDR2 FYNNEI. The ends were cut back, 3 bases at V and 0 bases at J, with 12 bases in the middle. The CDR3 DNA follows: TGTGCCAGCAGTGATTGGCTAGGGGACTCCTACAATGAGCAGTTCTTC. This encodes CASSDWLGDSYNEQFF. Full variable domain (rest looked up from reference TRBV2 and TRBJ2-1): EPEVTQTPSHQVTQMGQEVILRCVPISNHLYFYWYRQILGQKVEFLVSFYNNEISEKSEIFDDQFSVERPDGSNFTLKIRSTKLEDSAMYFCASSDWLGDSYNEQFFGPGTRLTVL.

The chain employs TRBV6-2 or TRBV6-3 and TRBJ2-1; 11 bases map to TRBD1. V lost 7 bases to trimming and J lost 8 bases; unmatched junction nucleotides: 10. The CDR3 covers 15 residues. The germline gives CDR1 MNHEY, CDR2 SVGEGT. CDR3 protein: CASKLLDRGRDEQFF. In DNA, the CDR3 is TGTGCCAGCAAACTCTTGGACAGGGGGCGCGATGAGCAGTTCTTC.

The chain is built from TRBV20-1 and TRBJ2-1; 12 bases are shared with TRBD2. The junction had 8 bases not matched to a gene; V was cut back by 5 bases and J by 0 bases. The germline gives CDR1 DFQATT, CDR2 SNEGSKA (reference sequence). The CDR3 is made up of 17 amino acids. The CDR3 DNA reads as TGCAGTGCTGCCGGGACTAGCGGGCCCGGCTCCTACAATGAGCAGTTCTTC. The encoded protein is CSAAGTSGPGSYNEQFF.

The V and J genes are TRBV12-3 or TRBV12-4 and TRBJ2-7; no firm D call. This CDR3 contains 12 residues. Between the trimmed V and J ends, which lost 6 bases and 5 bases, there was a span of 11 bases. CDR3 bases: TGTGCCAGCAGCCCTTTAAGGAACGAGCAGTACTTC. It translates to CASSPLRNEQYF.

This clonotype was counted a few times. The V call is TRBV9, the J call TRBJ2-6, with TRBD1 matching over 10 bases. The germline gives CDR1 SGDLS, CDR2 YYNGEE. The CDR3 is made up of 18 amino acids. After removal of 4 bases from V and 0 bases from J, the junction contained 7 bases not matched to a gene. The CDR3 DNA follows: TGTGCCAGCAGCATATCGACAGGGGGCGTCTCTGGGGCCAACGTCCTGACTTTC. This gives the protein CASSISTGGVSGANVLTF.

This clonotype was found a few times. CDR3 residues: CSVEGISDSPSYNEQFF. For the CDR3, the DNA is TGCAGCGTTGAAGGAATATCGGACAGTCCCTCCTACAATGAGCAGTTCTTC. The chain joins TRBV29-1 to TRBJ2-1; a possible D gene is TRBD1 (6 bases). The CDR3 has 17 amino acids. Deletions cut 1 base from V and 0 bases from J, with 16 bases between. Germline values: CDR1 SQVTM, CDR2 ANQGSEA.

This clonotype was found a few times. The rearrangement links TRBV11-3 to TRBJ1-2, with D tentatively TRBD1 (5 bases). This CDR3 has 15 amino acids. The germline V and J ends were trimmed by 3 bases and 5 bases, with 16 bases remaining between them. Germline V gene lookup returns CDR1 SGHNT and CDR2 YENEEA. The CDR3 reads CASSLGQGEGYGYTF. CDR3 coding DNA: TGTGCCAGCAGCTTGGGGCAGGGCGAGGGGTATGGCTACACCTTC.